This T cell receptor beta chain is from a study of shared T cell receptors in the human thymus. In germline, CDR1 is SGHVS, CDR2 FQNEAQ. CDR3 length equals 12 residues. Trimming took 2 bases from V and 2 from J, leaving 4 bases between them. Produced via immunoSEQ multiplex PCR; TCRdb's table is partial and in-frame only. This sample yields approximately 760,000 clones, of which approximately 83% are seen a single time; more than 0.01% belongs to the top ten. This sample also appeared in a second study, on human thymus T cells. That study adds: Serving as donors were healthy Finnish infants, each of whom was having open corrective surgery for congenital heart defects. Thymic resections from corrective heart surgery supplied the tissue. Repertoires sampled from thymus and blood appeared biased in V and J gene usage. A high degree of thymic repertoire overlap among unrelated individuals was reported in related research.

The V call is TRBV7-8, the J call TRBJ2-7, with unresolved D. The sample consisted of thymocytes. The receptor was isolated from a girl less than two years old with a congenital heart defect. CDR3 sequence reads: CASSLLAYEQYF. The CDR3 coding sequence is TGTGCCAGCAGCTTACTAGCCTACGAGCAGTACTTC.